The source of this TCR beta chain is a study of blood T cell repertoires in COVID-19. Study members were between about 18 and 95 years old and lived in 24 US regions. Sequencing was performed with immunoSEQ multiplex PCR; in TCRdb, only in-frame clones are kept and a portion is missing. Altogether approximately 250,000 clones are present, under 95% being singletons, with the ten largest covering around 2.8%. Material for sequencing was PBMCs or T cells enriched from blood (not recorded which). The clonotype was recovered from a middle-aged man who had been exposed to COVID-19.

CDR3 sequence (DNA): TGTGCCAGTAGTAGGGGGACAGTAAATGAAAAACTGTTTTTT. Translating gives CASSRGTVNEKLFF. The chain uses TRBV19 and TRBJ1-4, with TRBD1 identical over 7 bases. The CDR3 consists of 14 residues. Trimming took 4 bases from V and 5 from J; bases not matched to a gene: 4. Germline loops: CDR1 LNHDA, CDR2 SQIVND (reference sequence).